The rows below give T cell receptor beta chains drawn from one sample of a study of blood T cells in healthy people across ages. MiXCR, run by TCRdb on the 5' RACE reads, gives a single entry per CDR3 protein. Of about 560,000 distinct CDR3 sequences listed, about 26% are singletons. These data also featured in a second study, about T cells of mothers and their children.

Material for sequencing was blood. These receptors all come from a boy younger than 10 in good health. Both conserved end residues are part of each CDR3. D genes are given only for firm matches. Size values are once, few and many counts, or a class for expanded clones, and some rows have none.

TRBD2 TRBJ2-1 NA TRBV9 TGTGCCAGCAGCGTCGGTACGGGGGGGCCCTACAATGAGCAGTTCTTC CASSVGTGGPYNEQFF
TRBD1 TRBJ1-2 few TRBV10-3 TGTGCCATCAGACTGGGACAGAGCTATGGCTACACCTTC CAIRLGQSYGYTF
TRBD1 TRBJ2-2 NA TRBV5-5 TGTGCCAGCAGCTTTTCTCCCAGGGGGCGCGTTCCCGGGGAGCTGTTTTTT CASSFSPRGRVPGELFF
TRBD1 TRBJ2-7 NA TRBV7-9 TGTGCCAGCAGCTCCCACAGGGGGCGCGGATACGAGCAGTACTTC CASSSHRGRGYEQYF
TRBD2 TRBJ2-5 few TRBV10-3 TGTGCCATCAGCGGAGGGACTAGGAGGACCGAGACCCAGTACTTC CAISGGTRRTETQYF
NA TRBJ2-5 few TRBV5-6 TGTGCCAGCAGCTTGAAAGCAGGAGGGGAGACCCAGTACTTC CASSLKAGGETQYF
NA TRBJ1-2 NA TRBV20-1 TGCAGTGCTAGAGATCCCCGGGGGGGCATACGCGACTATGGCTACACCTTC CSARDPRGGIRDYGYTF
NA TRBJ1-3 NA TRBV5-1 TGCGCCAGCAGCTTGTCAGGCGGCTCTGGAAACACCATATATTTT CASSLSGGSGNTIYF
NA TRBJ1-4 NA TRBV7-2 TGTGCCAGCAGCACGGGAGTTGGGACTAATGAAAAACTGTTTTTT CASSTGVGTNEKLFF
NA TRBJ2-5 NA TRBV3-1 TGTGCCAGCAGTGCCGTAGGCGGGGCGCGAAGAGAGACCCAGTACTTC CASSAVGGARRETQYF
TRBD1 TRBJ1-5 NA TRBV20-1 TGCAGTGCTACCCGGGACAGGGGAAGCAATCAGCCCCAGCATTTT CSATRDRGSNQPQHF
NA TRBJ2-2 few TRBV20-1 TGCAGTGCTATCAGGGGCGCTAACACCGGGGAGCTGTTTTTT CSAIRGANTGELFF
NA TRBJ1-3 NA TRBV7-9 TGTGCCAGCAGCTTGACGGGAAACTCTGGAAACACCATATATTTT CASSLTGNSGNTIYF
TRBD2 TRBJ2-7 NA TRBV20-1 TGCAGTGCTAGAGATCTTTTGGCTAGCGGCTACGAGCAGTACTTC CSARDLLASGYEQYF
NA TRBJ2-7 many TRBV19 TGTGCCAGCGGGAACTACGAGCAGTACTTC CASGNYEQYF
NA TRBJ2-5 NA TRBV10-3 TGTGCCATCAGTGAGTCCACAGGGAGAGAGACCCAGTACTTC CAISESTGRETQYF
TRBD2 TRBJ2-7 few TRBV10-3 TGTGCCATCAGTGGACCGGCAATTGGGACTAGCGGGAGTTTCGAGCAGTACTTC CAISGPAIGTSGSFEQYF
TRBD2 TRBJ2-5 many TRBV4-2 TGTGCCAGCAGCCAAGATGGAAGCGGGGGGGCAGAGACCCAGTACTTC CASSQDGSGGAETQYF
NA TRBJ2-3 NA TRBV11-2 TGTGCCAGCAGCCTAGGGGGGGGCTTTATAACAGATACGCAGTATTTT CASSLGGGFITDTQYF
TRBD2 TRBJ2-5 NA TRBV7-2 TGTGCCAGCAGCTACGCGCGGGGGAGAGAGACCCAGTACTTC CASSYARGRETQYF
NA TRBJ2-5 NA TRBV6-6 TGTGCCAGCACAAAGGGTATCCAAGAGACCCAGTACTTC CASTKGIQETQYF
NA TRBJ1-1 few TRBV7-9 TGTGCCAGCGGAAGTTTCGCTGAAGCTTTCTTT CASGSFAEAFF
NA TRBJ1-1 NA TRBV9 TGTGCCAGCAGCGTAGGACAGACAAACACTGAAGCTTTCTTT CASSVGQTNTEAFF
NA TRBJ2-1 few TRBV9 TGTGCCAGCAGCGTAGAGATGGTAGTGAATGAGCAGTTCTTC CASSVEMVVNEQFF
TRBD1 TRBJ2-4 few TRBV5-1 TGCGCCAGCAGCTTGACTCAGGGGGCATCGGCCAAAAACATTCAGTACTTC CASSLTQGASAKNIQYF
TRBD1 TRBJ1-2 NA TRBV5-5 TGTGCCAGCAGCTTGGGGGGACAGACAAACTATGGCTACACCTTC CASSLGGQTNYGYTF
NA TRBJ2-7 few TRBV5-5 TGTGCCAGCAGCAATTACCGGGACATACTTTTCTCCTACGAGCAGTACTTC CASSNYRDILFSYEQYF
TRBD1 TRBJ1-2 NA TRBV5-1 TGCGCCAGCAGCCGTTGGGCAGGGGGAACGAGCGGCTACACCTTC CASSRWAGGTSGYTF
TRBD1 TRBJ2-7 few TRBV5-1 TGCGCCAGCAGCTTTTCCTACCGAGGACAGGGAAGGTACGAGCAGTACTTC CASSFSYRGQGRYEQYF
NA TRBJ2-7 NA TRBV7-9 TGTGCCAGCAGCTTGCCGCAGGTCTACGAGCAGTACTTC CASSLPQVYEQYF
NA TRBJ1-1 few TRBV27 TGTGCCAGCAGTTTAGGTAAGGGCAGCGCTGAAGCTTTCTTT CASSLGKGSAEAFF
TRBD1 TRBJ1-2 few TRBV6-6 TGTGCCAGCAGTTACGGGGGGACAGGGGGTGATGGCTACACCTTC CASSYGGTGGDGYTF
TRBD2 TRBJ2-1 few TRBV19 TGTGCCAGTAGTGGCGTCCCTGGCGGGAGGTACAATGAGCAGTTCTTC CASSGVPGGRYNEQFF
NA TRBJ1-1 NA TRBV27 TGTGCCAGCAGTTTATTCGGGGGGGGGGAAGCTTTCTTT CASSLFGGGEAFF
NA TRBJ1-5 few TRBV29-1 TGCAGCGTTGGAGGGGCAATCAATCAGCCCCAGCATTTT CSVGGAINQPQHF
NA TRBJ1-1 few TRBV6-5 TGTGCCAGCAGGGAGATGGGCCACACTGAAGCTTTCTTT CASREMGHTEAFF
NA TRBJ2-3 few TRBV12-3/TRBV12-4 TGTGCCAGCAGTGGCGGAATGACTGGCACAGATACGCAGTATTTT CASSGGMTGTDTQYF
TRBD2 TRBJ2-7 many TRBV20-1 TGCAGTGCTAAAGGCAAGCGGGATTACGAGCAGTACTTC CSAKGKRDYEQYF
NA TRBJ1-6 few TRBV27 TGTGCCAGCAGACCAGAACGGACTGCTAATTCACCCCTCCACTTT CASRPERTANSPLHF
TRBD2 TRBJ2-7 NA TRBV12-3/TRBV12-4 TGTGCCAGCAGTTCGGCGGGGGGTACTCCCTACGAGCAGTACTTC CASSSAGGTPYEQYF
NA TRBJ2-7 few TRBV27 TGTGCCAGCAGTTTGATCGGACTTCCTTTGTCCTACGAGCAGTACTTC CASSLIGLPLSYEQYF